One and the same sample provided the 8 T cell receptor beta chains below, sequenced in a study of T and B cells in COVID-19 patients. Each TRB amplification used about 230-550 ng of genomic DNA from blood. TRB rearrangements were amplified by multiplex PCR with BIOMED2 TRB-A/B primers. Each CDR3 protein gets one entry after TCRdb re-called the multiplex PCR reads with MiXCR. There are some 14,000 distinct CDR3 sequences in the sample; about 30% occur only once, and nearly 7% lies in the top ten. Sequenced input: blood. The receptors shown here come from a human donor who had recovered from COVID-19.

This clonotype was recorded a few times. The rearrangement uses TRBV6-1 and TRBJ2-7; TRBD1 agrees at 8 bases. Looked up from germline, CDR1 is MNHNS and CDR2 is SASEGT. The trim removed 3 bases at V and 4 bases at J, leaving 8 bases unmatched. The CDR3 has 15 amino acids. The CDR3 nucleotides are TGTGCCAGCAGTGATGCAGGACAGGGTTTGTACGAGCAGTACTTC. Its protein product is CASSDAGQGLYEQYF.

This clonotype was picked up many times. DNA for the CDR3: TGTGCCAGCAGTTCTGAGGACAGGGATATTCAGCCCCAGCATTTT. Its translation is CASSSEDRDIQPQHF. This chain connects TRBV12-3 or TRBV12-4 to TRBJ1-5; 8 nucleotides line up with TRBD1. The length of the CDR3 is 15 residues. V lost 4 bases to trimming and J lost 6 bases; unmatched junction nucleotides: 8.

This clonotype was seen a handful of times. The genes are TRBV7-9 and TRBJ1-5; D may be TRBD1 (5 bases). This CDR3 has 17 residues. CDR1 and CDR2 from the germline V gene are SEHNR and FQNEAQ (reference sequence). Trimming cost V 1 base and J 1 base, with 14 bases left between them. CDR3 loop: CASSLGQPPSSNQPQHF. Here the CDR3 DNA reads TGTGCCAGCAGCTTAGGACAGCCGCCGAGCAGCAATCAGCCCCAGCATTTT.

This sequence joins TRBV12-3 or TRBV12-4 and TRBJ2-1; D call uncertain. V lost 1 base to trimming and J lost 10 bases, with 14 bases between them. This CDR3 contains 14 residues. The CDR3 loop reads CASSLERSRDEQFF. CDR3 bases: TGTGCCAGCAGTTTAGAACGGAGTCGCGACGAGCAGTTCTTC.

In nucleotides, the CDR3 is TGTGCCAGCGGCAGGGGGCACCCTCCCTACGAGCAGTACTTC. It specifies CASGRGHPPYEQYF. The chain couples TRBV5-6 to TRBJ2-7; 8 bases are a match to TRBD1. Looked up from germline, CDR1 is SGHDT and CDR2 is YYEEEE. The CDR3 covers 14 residues. J lost 2 bases, V lost 7 bases, and 8 bases had no gene match.

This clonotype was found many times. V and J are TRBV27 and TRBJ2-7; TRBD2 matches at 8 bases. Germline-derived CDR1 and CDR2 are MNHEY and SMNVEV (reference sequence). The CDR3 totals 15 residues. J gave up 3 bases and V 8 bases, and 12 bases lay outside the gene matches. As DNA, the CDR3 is TGTGCCAGCGGCATAACCGGACTAGCCTTCTACGAGCAGTACTTC. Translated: CASGITGLAFYEQYF.

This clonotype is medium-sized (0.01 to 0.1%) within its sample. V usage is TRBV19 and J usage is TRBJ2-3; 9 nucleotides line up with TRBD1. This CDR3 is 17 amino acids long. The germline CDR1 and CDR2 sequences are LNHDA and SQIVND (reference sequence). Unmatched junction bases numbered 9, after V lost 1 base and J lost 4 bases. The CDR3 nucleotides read TGTGCCAGTAGTATAGCGGCACAGGGGGCAGGAGCAGATACGCAGTATTTT. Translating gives CASSIAAQGAGADTQYF.

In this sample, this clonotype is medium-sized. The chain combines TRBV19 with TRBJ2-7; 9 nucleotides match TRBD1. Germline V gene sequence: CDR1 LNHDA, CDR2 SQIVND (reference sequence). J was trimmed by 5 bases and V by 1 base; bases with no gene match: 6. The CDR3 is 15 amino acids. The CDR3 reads CASSIAGQGSHEQYF. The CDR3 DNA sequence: TGTGCCAGTAGTATAGCCGGACAGGGGTCGCACGAGCAGTACTTC.